The TCR beta chain under discussion was sequenced for a study of OX40 agonist ivuxolimab in advanced cancers. For the study at large: Every 2 weeks, patients got intravenous ivuxolimab at one of six dose levels (0.01-10 mg/kg). Three patients got partial responses; one had hepatocellular carcinoma and two had cutaneous melanoma.

This CDR3 spans 14 amino acids. Per the germline V gene, CDR1 is MNHEY and CDR2 is SMNVEV (reference sequence). The J segment lost 8 bases and the V segment lost 2 bases, leaving 4 bases of the junction unmatched. Whole-study results and caveats: There were, on average, more expanded clones in CD8+ T cells than in CD4+. CD4+ and CD8+ T cells in blood underwent clonal expansion by week 6 at 0.1 to 3.0 mg/kg.

Measured with immunoSEQ multiplex PCR; TCRdb has only the in-frame clones, and not every one. The data contain under 95,000 clones, about 83% of them singletons. With regard to this clone: Antigen: not known.

This chain joins TRBV27 and TRBJ2-1; 9 nucleotides agree with TRBD2. Sequenced material: CD4+ or CD8+ T cells sorted from blood, taken in a trial of the OX40 agonist ivuxolimab. The receptor comes from an adult with an advanced solid tumor such as melanoma, head and neck, liver or kidney cancer. The CDR3 here is CASSLGTSLHEQFF. The CDR3 DNA reads as TGTGCCAGCAGTTTAGGGACTAGCTTACATGAGCAGTTCTTC.